One sample yielded the 19 T cell receptor beta chains listed below, sequenced in a study of blood T cell repertoires in COVID-19 (dated by TCRdb to 2018 to 2021). The library was made by the immunoSEQ multiplex PCR assay. In its TCRdb copy, this immuneACCESS table keeps in-frame sequences only and misses some clones. Where compared with another copy, unresolved V genes explain less than half of these, and the others have no known cause. This sample lists roughly 160,000 clones; 70% to 90% were detected once. Jointly, the top ten make up around 0.5% of the sample. Sequencing was carried out using peripheral blood. These TCRs come from a man in his sixties with COVID-19, enrolled during active disease.

V and J are TRBV29-1 and TRBJ2-7; 9 nucleotides match TRBD1. Losses at the gene ends were 6 bases for V and 2 bases for J; bases not matched to a gene: 8. CDR3 length: 14 residues. Germline V gene data show CDR1 as SQVTM and CDR2 as ANQGSEA. The CDR3 bases are TGCAGCGTCTATGGGGGACAGGGACCCTACGAGCAGTACTTC. Translating it yields CSVYGGQGPYEQYF.

The gene calls are TRBV29-1 and TRBJ1-1, with D hard to call. This CDR3 is built from 12 residues. V dropped 4 bases and J dropped 2 bases, with 8 bases sitting between them. In germline, CDR1 is SQVTM, CDR2 ANQGSEA. CDR3 nucleotides: TGCAGCGTTGGAGGGCTTAACACTGAAGCTTTCTTT. It encodes CSVGGLNTEAFF.

The chain links TRBV7-2 to TRBJ1-5; D call uncertain. CDR3 length: 14 amino acids. Trimming took 5 bases from V and 4 from J, leaving 12 bases between them. The V gene's germline CDR1 is SGHTA and CDR2 FQGNSA. The CDR3 bases are TGTGCCAGCAGCCCCCCGGCGGGGAATCAGCCCCAGCATTTT. Residues: CASSPPAGNQPQHF.

The chain carries TRBV6-2 or TRBV6-3 and TRBJ1-5, with D hard to call. V lost 2 bases to trimming and J lost 2 bases, with 10 bases between them. Per the germline V gene, CDR1 is MNHEY and CDR2 is SVGEGT. This CDR3 has 15 amino acids. CDR3 sequence reads: CASSYLGIGNQPQHF. DNA for the CDR3: TGTGCCAGCAGTTACCTCGGTATTGGCAATCAGCCCCAGCATTTT.

The chain joins TRBV3-1 (or the pseudogene TRBV3-2) to TRBJ2-7; D gene uncertain. The CDR3 length is 13 residues. Between the trimmed V and J ends, which lost 1 base and 3 bases, there was a span of 7 bases. Per germline, CDR1 LGHDT and CDR2 YNNKEL (reference sequence). The CDR3 nucleotides are TGTGCCAGCAGCCAAGGCCAGATCTACGAGCAGTACTTC. Translated, it gives CASSQGQIYEQYF.

V gene TRBV19 combines with J gene TRBJ2-3, with 10 positions matching TRBD2. The junction had 6 bases not matched to a gene; V was cut back by 2 bases and J by 4 bases. Germline CDR1 LNHDA, CDR2 SQIVND (reference sequence). The CDR3 spans 16 residues. This chain's CDR3 is CASSIWSSGSSDTQYF. The CDR3 bases are TGTGCCAGTAGTATATGGTCTAGCGGGAGTTCAGATACGCAGTATTTT.

The chain is built from TRBV20-1 and TRBJ1-1; D ambiguous. The germline V and J ends were trimmed by 6 bases and 7 bases, with 12 bases remaining between them. CDR3 length: 11 amino acids. The germline gives CDR1 DFQATT, CDR2 SNEGSKA (reference sequence). The DNA for the CDR3 is TGCAGTGCCACTGCGACTCGTGAAGCTTTCTTT. It translates to CSATATREAFF.

The chain has TRBV7-2 and TRBJ2-3; TRBD2 matches at 11 bases. Germline V CDR1 and CDR2: SGHTA, FQGNSA. The junction had 8 bases not matched to a gene; V was cut back by 5 bases and J by 1 base. This CDR3 contains 17 residues. The CDR3, as DNA: TGTGCCAGCAGCCCAACGGGGACTAGCGGACGCACAGATACGCAGTATTTT. Amino acid sequence: CASSPTGTSGRTDTQYF.

This chain links TRBV29-1 with TRBJ2-7; 7 positions agree with TRBD1. The CDR3 has 14 residues. Germline assignment: CDR1 SQVTM and CDR2 ANQGSEA. Trimming took 4 bases from V and 0 from J; bases not matched to a gene: 6. The CDR3 sequence: CSVAGTVSSYEQYF. The CDR3 DNA is TGCAGCGTTGCTGGGACAGTTTCCTCCTACGAGCAGTACTTC.

J is TRBJ2-7 and V is TRBV7-2, with TRBD1 matching over 11 bases. V trimming: 1 base; J trimming: 2 bases; junction bases outside the gene matches: 4. Germline V lookup: CDR1 SGHTA, CDR2 FQGNSA. The CDR3 consists of 16 residues. CDR3 region: CASSLDWTGGTYEQYF. CDR3 nucleotides: TGTGCCAGCAGCTTAGATTGGACAGGGGGCACCTACGAGCAGTACTTC.

The chain combines TRBV18 with TRBJ2-1; a weak D match, TRBD2 (6 bases). Germline CDR1 reads KGHSH; CDR2 reads LQKENI. Trimming pared 2 bases from V and 7 bases from J, leaving 9 bases between. The CDR3 sequence is 13 residues long. The CDR3 DNA follows: TGTGCCAGCTCACCAGGAGGGTGGAATGAGCAGTTCTTC. It yields the protein CASSPGGWNEQFF.

This chain joins TRBV7-3 and TRBJ2-2; D gene ambiguous. Germline V gene data show CDR1 as SGHTA and CDR2 as FQGTGA. The CDR3 spans 12 residues. The ends were cut back, 5 bases at V and 7 bases at J, with 8 bases in the middle. CDR3 loop: CASSPGDGELFF. In nucleotides, the CDR3 is TGTGCCAGCAGCCCAGGCGACGGGGAGCTGTTTTTT.

This chain joins TRBV4-1 and TRBJ1-3; 7 bases map to TRBD1. The CDR3 covers 17 residues. Germline V gene sequence: CDR1 MGHRA, CDR2 YSYEKL. Trimming cost V 2 bases and J 0 bases; bases outside gene matches: 7. The CDR3 DNA is TGCGCCAGCAGCCAAATACAGGGGACCGGCTCTGGAAACACCATATATTTT. Protein sequence: CASSQIQGTGSGNTIYF.

In this sample, this clone turned up a few times. The chain is built from TRBV3-1 (or the pseudogene TRBV3-2) and TRBJ1-1; D is uncertain. Germline-derived CDR1 and CDR2 are LGHDT and YNNKEL (reference sequence). The CDR3 has 12 amino acids. Trimming removed 0 bases at V and 7 bases at J, with 6 bases between. Written as DNA, the CDR3 is TGTGCCAGCAGCCAAGATATCCGTGAAGCTTTCTTT. Protein: CASSQDIREAFF.

V usage is TRBV11-3 and J usage is TRBJ2-7, with a possible D match to TRBD1 (6 bases). The CDR3 runs to 14 residues. Germline CDR1 reads SGHNT; CDR2 reads YENEEA. V lost 0 bases and J lost 5, with 11 bases in between. CDR3 sequence reads: CASSLDLGGHEQYF. CDR3 DNA sequence: TGTGCCAGCAGCTTAGATTTAGGGGGACACGAGCAGTACTTC. Together with reference TRBV11-3 and TRBJ2-7, the CDR3 gives the full variable domain: EAGVVQSPRYKIIEKKQPVAFWCNPISGHNTLYWYLQNLGQGPELLIRYENEEAVDDSQLPKDRFSAERLKGVDSTLKIQPAELGDSAVYLCASSLDLGGHEQYFGPGTRLTVT.

The V gene is TRBV11-3, the J gene TRBJ1-3; D unresolved. The germline CDR1 and CDR2 sequences are SGHNT and YENEEA. V shed 4 bases and J shed 0 bases, with 7 bases lying between them. The CDR3 spans 14 residues. In nucleotides, the CDR3 is TGTGCCAGCAGCTCGGAGATCTCTGGAAACACCATATATTTT. Amino acids: CASSSEISGNTIYF.

The genes are TRBV7-2 and TRBJ2-1, with 8 bases that match TRBD1. This CDR3 is 17 amino acids long. With 7 bases clipped from V and 1 base from J, the junction kept 12 bases outside the gene matches. Germline V gene sequence: CDR1 SGHTA, CDR2 FQGNSA. The CDR3 DNA sequence: TGTGCCAGCAACCTTCAGGGGGCGGGACAGTCCTACAATGAGCAGTTCTTC. Its translation is CASNLQGAGQSYNEQFF.

The chain recombines TRBV13 with TRBJ1-1, with TRBD1 matching 8 bases. CDR3 length: 19 residues. In germline, CDR1 is PRHDT, CDR2 FYEKMQ (reference sequence). The junction had 13 bases not matched to a gene; V was cut back by 1 base and J by 0 bases. The CDR3 nucleotides read TGTGCCAGCAGCTTAGAAATGTTGACAGGGGCGCCAATGAACACTGAAGCTTTCTTT. It specifies CASSLEMLTGAPMNTEAFF.

This clone showed up just once. The chain combines TRBV27 with TRBJ2-3; D unclear. The CDR3 totals 14 residues. Germline V gene sequence: CDR1 MNHEY, CDR2 SMNVEV (reference sequence). V was trimmed by 2 bases and J by 2 bases, leaving 8 bases between them. Here the CDR3 DNA reads TGTGCCAGCAGTTTACCAGGAATCACAGATACGCAGTATTTT. It yields the protein CASSLPGITDTQYF.